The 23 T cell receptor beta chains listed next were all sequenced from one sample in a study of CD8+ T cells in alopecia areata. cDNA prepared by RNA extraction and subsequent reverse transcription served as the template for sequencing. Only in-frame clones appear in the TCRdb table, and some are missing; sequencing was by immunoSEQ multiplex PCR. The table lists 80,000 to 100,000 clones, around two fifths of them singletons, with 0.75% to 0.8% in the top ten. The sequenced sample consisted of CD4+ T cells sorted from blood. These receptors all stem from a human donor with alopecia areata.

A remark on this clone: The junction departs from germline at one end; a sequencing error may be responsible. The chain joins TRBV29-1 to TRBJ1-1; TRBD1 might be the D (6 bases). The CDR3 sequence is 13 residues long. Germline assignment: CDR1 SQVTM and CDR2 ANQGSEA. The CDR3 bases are TGCAGCGCGGGGGCATTCGGGAACGCTGAAGCTTTCTTT. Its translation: CSAGAFGNAEAFF.

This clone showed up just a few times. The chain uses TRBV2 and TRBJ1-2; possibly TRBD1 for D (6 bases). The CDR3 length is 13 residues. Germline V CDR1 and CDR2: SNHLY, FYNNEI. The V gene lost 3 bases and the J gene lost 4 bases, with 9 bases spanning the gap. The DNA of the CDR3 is TGTGCCAGCAGTGAGGGGGGCAGCTATGGCTACACCTTC. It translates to CASSEGGSYGYTF.

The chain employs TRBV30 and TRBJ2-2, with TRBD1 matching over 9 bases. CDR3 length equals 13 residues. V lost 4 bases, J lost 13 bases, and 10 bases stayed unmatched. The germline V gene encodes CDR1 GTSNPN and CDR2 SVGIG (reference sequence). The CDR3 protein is CAWNRDRVGGLFF. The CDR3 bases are TGTGCCTGGAACCGGGACAGGGTCGGAGGGCTGTTTTTT. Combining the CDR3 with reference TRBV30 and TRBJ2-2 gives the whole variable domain SQTIHQWPATLVQPVGSPLSLECTVEGTSNPNLYWYRQAAGRGLQLLFYSVGIGQISSEVPQNLSASRPQDRQFILSSKKLLLSDSGFYLCAWNRDRVGGLFFGEGSRLTVL.

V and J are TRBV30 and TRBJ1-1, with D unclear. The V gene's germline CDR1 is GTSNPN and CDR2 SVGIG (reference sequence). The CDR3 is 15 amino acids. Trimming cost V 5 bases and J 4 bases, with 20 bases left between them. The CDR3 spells CAWRKIPREGTEAFF. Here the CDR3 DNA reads TGTGCCTGGCGCAAGATACCCCGGGAAGGCACTGAAGCTTTCTTT.

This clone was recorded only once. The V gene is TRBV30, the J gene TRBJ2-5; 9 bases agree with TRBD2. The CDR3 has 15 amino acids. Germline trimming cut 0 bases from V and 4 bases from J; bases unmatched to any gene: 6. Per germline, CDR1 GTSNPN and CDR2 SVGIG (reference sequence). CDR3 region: CAWSVGAGGGETQYF. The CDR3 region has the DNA TGTGCCTGGAGTGTAGGAGCGGGGGGAGGAGAGACCCAGTACTTC.

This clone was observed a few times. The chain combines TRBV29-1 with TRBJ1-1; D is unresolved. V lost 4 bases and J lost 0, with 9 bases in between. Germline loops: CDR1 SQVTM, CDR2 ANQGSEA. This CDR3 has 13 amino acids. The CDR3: CSVVRPLNTEAFF. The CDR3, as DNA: TGCAGCGTTGTACGCCCATTGAACACTGAAGCTTTCTTT.

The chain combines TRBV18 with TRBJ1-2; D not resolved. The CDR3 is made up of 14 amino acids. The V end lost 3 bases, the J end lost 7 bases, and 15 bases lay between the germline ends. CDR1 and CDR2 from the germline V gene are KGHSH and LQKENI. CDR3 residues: CASSPGEDVLGYTF. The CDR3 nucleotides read TGTGCCAGCTCACCTGGAGAGGACGTACTTGGCTACACCTTC.

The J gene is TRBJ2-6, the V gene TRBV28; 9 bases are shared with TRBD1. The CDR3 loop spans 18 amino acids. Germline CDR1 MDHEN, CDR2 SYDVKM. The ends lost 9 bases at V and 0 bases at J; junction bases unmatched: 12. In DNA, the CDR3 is TGTGCCAGTCGTCCGACAGGGGGGATTTCCTCTGGGGCCAACGTCCTGACTTTC. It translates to CASRPTGGISSGANVLTF.

The CDR3 bases are TGTGCCTGGAGTCGCTGGGGCGGGACTACAGATACGCAGTATTTT. Translation gives CAWSRWGGTTDTQYF. The rearrangement joins TRBV30 to TRBJ2-3; D is possibly TRBD2 (6 bases). The CDR3 length is 15 residues. Germline V gene sequence: CDR1 GTSNPN, CDR2 SVGIG (reference sequence). Trimming removed 2 bases from V and 3 bases from J, with 15 bases in between.

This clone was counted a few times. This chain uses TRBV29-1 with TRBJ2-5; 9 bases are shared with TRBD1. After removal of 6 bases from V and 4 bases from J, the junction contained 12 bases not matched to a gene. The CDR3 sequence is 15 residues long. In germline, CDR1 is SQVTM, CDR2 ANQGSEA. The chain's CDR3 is CSVNGQGRGGETQYF. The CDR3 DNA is TGCAGCGTCAATGGACAGGGGAGAGGGGGAGAGACCCAGTACTTC.

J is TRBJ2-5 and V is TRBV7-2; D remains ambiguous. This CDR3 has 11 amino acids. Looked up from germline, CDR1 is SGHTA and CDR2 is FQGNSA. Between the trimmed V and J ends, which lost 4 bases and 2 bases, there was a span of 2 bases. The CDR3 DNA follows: TGTGCCAGCAGCTCGCAAGAGACCCAGTACTTC. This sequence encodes CASSSQETQYF.

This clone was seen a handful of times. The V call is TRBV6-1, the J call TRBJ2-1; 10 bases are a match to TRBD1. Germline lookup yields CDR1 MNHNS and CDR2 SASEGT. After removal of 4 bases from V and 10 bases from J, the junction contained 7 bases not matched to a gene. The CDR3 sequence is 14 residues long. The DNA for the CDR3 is TGTGCCAGCAGTGCGGGACAGGGGCTTCGAGAGCAGTTCTTC. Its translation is CASSAGQGLREQFF.

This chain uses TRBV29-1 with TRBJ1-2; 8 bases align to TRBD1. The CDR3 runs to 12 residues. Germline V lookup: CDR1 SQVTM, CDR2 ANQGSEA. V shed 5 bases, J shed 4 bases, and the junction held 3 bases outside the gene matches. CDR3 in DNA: TGCAGCGTTTTTGACAGGGGCTATGGCTACACCTTC. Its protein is CSVFDRGYGYTF.

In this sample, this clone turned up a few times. CDR3 bases: TGTGCCAGCAGCCCGACCGGGACAGCGAACACTGAAGCTTTCTTT. Amino acid sequence: CASSPTGTANTEAFF. The V call is TRBV11-2, the J call TRBJ1-1, with 7 positions matching TRBD1. Germline CDR1 reads SGHAT; CDR2 reads FQNNGV. CDR3 length equals 15 residues. J was trimmed by 1 base and V by 5 bases; bases with no gene match: 7.

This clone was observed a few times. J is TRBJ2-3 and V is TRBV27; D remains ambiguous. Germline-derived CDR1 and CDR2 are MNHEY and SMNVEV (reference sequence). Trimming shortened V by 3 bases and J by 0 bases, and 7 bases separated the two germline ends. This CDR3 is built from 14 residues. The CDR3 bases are TGTGCCAGCAGTTTTCGTGACAGCACAGATACGCAGTATTTT. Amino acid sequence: CASSFRDSTDTQYF.

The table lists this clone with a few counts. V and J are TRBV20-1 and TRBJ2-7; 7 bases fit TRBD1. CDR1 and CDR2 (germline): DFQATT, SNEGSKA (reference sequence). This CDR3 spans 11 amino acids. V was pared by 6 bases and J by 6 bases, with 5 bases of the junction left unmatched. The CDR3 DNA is TGCAGTGCAGCAAACAGGGGCGAGCAGTACTTC. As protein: CSAANRGEQYF.

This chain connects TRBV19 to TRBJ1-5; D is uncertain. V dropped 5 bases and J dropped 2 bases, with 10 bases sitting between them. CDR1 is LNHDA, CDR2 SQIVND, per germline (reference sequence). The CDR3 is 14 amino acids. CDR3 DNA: TGTGCCAGTAGTTGGGCAGAACGCAATCAGCCCCAGCATTTT. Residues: CASSWAERNQPQHF.

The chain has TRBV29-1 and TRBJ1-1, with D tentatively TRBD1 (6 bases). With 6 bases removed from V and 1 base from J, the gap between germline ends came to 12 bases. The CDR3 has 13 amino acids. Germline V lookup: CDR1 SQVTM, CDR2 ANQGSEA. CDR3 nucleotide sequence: TGCAGCGTAGGTACAGGGCAGAACACTGAAGCTTTCTTT. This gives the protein CSVGTGQNTEAFF.

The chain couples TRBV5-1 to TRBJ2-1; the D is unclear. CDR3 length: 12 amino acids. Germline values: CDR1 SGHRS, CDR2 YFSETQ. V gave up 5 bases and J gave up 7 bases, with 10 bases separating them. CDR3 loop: CASSKQSNEQFF. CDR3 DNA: TGCGCCAGCAGTAAACAGTCAAATGAGCAGTTCTTC.

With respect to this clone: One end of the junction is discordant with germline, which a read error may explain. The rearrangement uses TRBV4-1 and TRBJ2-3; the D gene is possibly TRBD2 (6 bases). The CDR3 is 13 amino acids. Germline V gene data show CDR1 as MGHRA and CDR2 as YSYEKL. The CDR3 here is CASSQDLGSDKNF. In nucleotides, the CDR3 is TGCGCCAGCAGCCAAGATCTCGGGAGCGACAAGAATTTT.

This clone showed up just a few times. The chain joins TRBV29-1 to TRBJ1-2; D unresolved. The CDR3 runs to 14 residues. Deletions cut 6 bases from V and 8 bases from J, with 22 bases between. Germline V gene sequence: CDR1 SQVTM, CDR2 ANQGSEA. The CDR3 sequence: CSVSQGRPVGGYTF. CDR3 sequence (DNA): TGCAGCGTCAGTCAAGGACGCCCGGTCGGAGGCTACACCTTC.

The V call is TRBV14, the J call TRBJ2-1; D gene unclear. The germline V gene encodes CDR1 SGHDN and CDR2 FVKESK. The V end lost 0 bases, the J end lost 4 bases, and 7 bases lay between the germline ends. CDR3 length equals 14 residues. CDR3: CASSQDPGYNEQFF. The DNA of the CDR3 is TGTGCCAGCAGCCAAGATCCCGGTTACAATGAGCAGTTCTTC.

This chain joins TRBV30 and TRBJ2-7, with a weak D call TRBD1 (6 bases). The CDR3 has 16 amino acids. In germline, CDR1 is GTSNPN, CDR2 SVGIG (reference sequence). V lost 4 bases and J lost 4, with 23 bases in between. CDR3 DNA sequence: TGTGCCTGGATCCCACTTACCGGGACATTGGGTTACGAGCAGTACTTC. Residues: CAWIPLTGTLGYEQYF.